One and the same sample provided the 3 T cell receptor beta chains below, sequenced in a study of CD8 T cells in ankylosing spondylitis. Study results and limitations: Blood of patients with ankylosing spondylitis appeared to be characterized by a TCR beta motif of several highly homologous variants.

Using its own MiXCR run on the 5' RACE reads, TCRdb lists one record per CDR3 protein. Of 100,000 or so distinct CDR3 sequences in the sample, just under 9% were seen once. Their antigen targets remain unknown. Sequencing was performed on blood, either unsorted or a sorted T cell fraction (not recorded which). The receptors were sampled from a male donor with ankylosing spondylitis.

The chain couples TRBV5-6 to TRBJ2-1; D uncertain. The germline V gene encodes CDR1 SGHDT and CDR2 YYEEEE. Trimming took 4 bases from V and 0 from J, leaving 14 bases between them. This CDR3 comprises 16 residues. CDR3 in amino acids: CASSQQPILSYNEQFF. The DNA of the CDR3 is TGTGCCAGCAGCCAACAGCCCATACTCTCCTACAATGAGCAGTTCTTC. The full variable domain, with the rest looked up from reference TRBV5-6 and TRBJ2-1, is DAGVTQSPTHLIKTRGQQVTLRCSPKSGHDTVSWYQQALGQGPQFIFQYYEEEERQRGNFPDRFSGHQFPNYSSELNVNALLLGDSALYLCASSQQPILSYNEQFFGPGTRLTVL.

Many counts were recorded for this clonotype. V gene TRBV7-9 combines with J gene TRBJ2-7; possible D gene TRBD2, 6 bases. Germline values: CDR1 SEHNR, CDR2 FQNEAQ (reference sequence). Deletions cut 3 bases from V and 4 bases from J, with 10 bases between. The length of the CDR3 is 13 residues. This CDR3 is CASSFGLTYEQYV. DNA for the CDR3: TGTGCCAGCAGCTTCGGACTAACATACGAGCAGTACGTC.

This clonotype was seen a few times. CDR3 DNA: TGCAGTGCTATAATTTCGTTAGCGGAGAATACCTACAATGAGCAGTTCTTC. This gives the protein CSAIISLAENTYNEQFF. V and J are TRBV20-1 and TRBJ2-1; possibly TRBD2 for D (6 bases). The CDR3 has 17 amino acids. Per the germline V gene, CDR1 is DFQATT and CDR2 is SNEGSKA (reference sequence). V was clipped by 4 bases and J by 2 bases, with 21 bases between them.